One T cell receptor (beta chain) is described in this entry. Germline and junction disagree at one end, which may indicate a read error. This CDR3 region has 15 residues. Germline values: CDR1 SNHLY, CDR2 FYNNEI. This specimen comes from a study of blood T cell repertoires in COVID-19. Sequenced by immunoSEQ multiplex PCR; TCRdb stores in-frame clones only, minus some. The table includes some 330,000 clones, more than 75% detected once. V is TRBV2 and J is TRBJ2-1; 7 positions match TRBD1. Sequences were obtained from peripheral blood. This clonotype was sampled from a woman aged 50 to 65 with active or convalescent COVID-19. Here the CDR3 reads CASREDRENWNEQFF. CDR3 coding DNA: TGTGCCAGCAGGGAAGACAGGGAGAATTGGAATGAGCAGTTCTTC.